This T cell receptor beta chain stems from a study of response to subunit inactivated influenza vaccine. The V gene's germline CDR1 is MNHEY and CDR2 SVGAGI. The CDR3 spans 16 residues. V trimming: 0 bases; J trimming: 7 bases; junction bases outside the gene matches: 8. This clonotype was observed a single time. MiXCR, run by TCRdb on the RT-PCR reads, gives a single entry per CDR3 protein. The sample shows some 540,000 distinct CDR3 sequences, approximately 24% of them seen only once. These data were likewise used in another study, on T cells expressing NK-cell markers. As that study records: UMIs were included in TCR beta cDNA generated by 5'RACE template switching. One of the eight sequenced donors was seronegative, whereas the other seven were HCMV-seropositive. Roughly six donors showed dominant NKG2C+ clonotypes comprising about 1.0-7.5% of their CD8+ T cells.

The source of this sequence is a man aged 45-65 years who received an inactivated influenza vaccine. This chain joins TRBV6-5 and TRBJ1-4; 7 bases are a match to TRBD1. The source was CD4+ T cells sorted from PBMCs, collected 11 to 12 days after vaccination. DNA of the CDR3: TGTGCCAGCAGTTACTCACGGGACAGTCGTAGTGAAAAACTGTTTTTT. Amino acid sequence: CASSYSRDSRSEKLFF.